These 32 T cell receptor beta chains share one sample of origin, sequenced in a study of T cells after yellow fever vaccination. A single record per CDR3 protein comes from TCRdb applying MiXCR to the 5' RACE reads. The repertoire holds about 150,000 distinct CDR3 sequences, less than 8.5% seen once, with more than 0.6% in the top ten. Sequences were derived from CD4+ T cells sorted from PBMCs, sampled 10 days after the yellow fever booster vaccination. Receptors were obtained from a man between 25 and 39 years old who received the YFV17D yellow fever vaccine.

The gene calls are TRBV12-3 or TRBV12-4 and TRBJ2-2; D is unresolved. This CDR3 comprises 15 residues. V dropped 7 bases and J dropped 7 bases, with 19 bases sitting between them. CDR3 protein: CASIFGLVGDGELFF. Written as DNA, the CDR3 is TGTGCCAGCATCTTTGGGCTAGTTGGCGACGGGGAGCTGTTTTTT.

This chain uses TRBV20-1 with TRBJ2-2, with 8 positions matching TRBD2. V dropped 6 bases and J dropped 8; count of bases not matched to a gene: 5. CDR3 size: 12 residues. Looked up from germline, CDR1 is DFQATT and CDR2 is SNEGSKA (reference sequence). The CDR3 DNA follows: TGCAGTGCAGGCAGCGGGAGTGGGGAGCTGTTTTTT. This sequence encodes CSAGSGSGELFF.

Ten or more counts support this clonotype. In DNA form, the CDR3 reads TGTGCCAGCAGTATAGGACAGGGGGGCTATGGCTACACCTTC. It yields the protein CASSIGQGGYGYTF. The V gene is TRBV6-5, the J gene TRBJ1-2; TRBD1 matches at 10 bases. Germline V gene data show CDR1 as MNHEY and CDR2 as SVGAGI. V was pared by 5 bases and J by 4 bases, with 4 bases of the junction left unmatched. The CDR3 runs to 14 residues.

In its sample, this clonotype was seen a few times. V usage is TRBV19 and J usage is TRBJ2-6; perhaps TRBD1 as D (6 bases). This CDR3 comprises 14 residues. Germline V gene lookup returns CDR1 LNHDA and CDR2 SQIVND (reference sequence). V was cut by 4 bases and J by 2 bases, with 6 bases left in between. This CDR3 reads CASSNRAGANVLTF. In nucleotides, the CDR3 is TGTGCCAGTAGTAACAGGGCTGGGGCCAACGTCCTGACTTTC.

Comment on this clonotype: No conserved phenylalanine or tryptophan is present at the end of the CDR3, so a read error is the likely explanation. The chain recombines TRBV7-2 with TRBJ2-1, with no clear D. From germline, CDR1 is SGHTA and CDR2 FQGNSA. The CDR3 is 13 amino acids. V lost 5 bases, J lost 12 bases, and 17 bases lay in between. This CDR3 reads CASSNVSPGRQFS. The CDR3 DNA reads as TGTGCCAGCAGCAACGTCAGTCCGGGTCGGCAGTTCTCC.

This clonotype was seen only a few times. The chain employs TRBV12-3 or TRBV12-4 and TRBJ2-1; perhaps D is TRBD1 or TRBD2 (5 bases each). V shed 5 bases and J shed 3 bases, with 14 bases lying between them. The CDR3 extends over 15 amino acids. CDR3 loop: CASSPGALSYNEQFF. The CDR3 nucleotides are TGTGCCAGCAGTCCCGGGGCGCTTAGCTACAATGAGCAGTTCTTC.

This chain uses TRBV18 with TRBJ1-1, with TRBD1 matching 9 bases. CDR3 length equals 12 residues. J lost 10 bases, V lost 8 bases, and 8 bases had no gene match. The germline V gene encodes CDR1 KGHSH and CDR2 LQKENI. The CDR3: CASTPGQGRAFF. The CDR3, as DNA: TGTGCCAGCACCCCGGGACAGGGTAGAGCTTTCTTT.

This clonotype was observed a handful of times. The CDR3 spells CASSLRGVMSLSGANVLTF. CDR3 nucleotides: TGTGCCAGCAGCTTACGGGGAGTGATGTCCCTCTCTGGGGCCAACGTCCTGACTTTC. The rearrangement joins TRBV7-8 to TRBJ2-6, with D possibly matching TRBD2 (5 bases). This CDR3 has 19 amino acids. Germline V CDR1 and CDR2: SGHVS, FQNEAQ. V lost 2 bases and J 0 bases, leaving 17 bases between the germline ends.

At least ten counts were recorded for this clonotype. The chain employs TRBV24-1 and TRBJ2-1, with D unclear. V was clipped by 2 bases and J by 2 bases, with 9 bases between them. Germline V gene sequence: CDR1 KGHDR, CDR2 SFDVKD. The CDR3 length is 15 residues. CDR3 nucleotide sequence: TGTGCCACCAGTGATTCGGCGAGACCCTACAATGAGCAGTTCTTC. Its translation: CATSDSARPYNEQFF.

This clonotype occurred many times. The V and J genes are TRBV6-5 and TRBJ2-3; TRBD1 might be the D (5 bases). The CDR3 length is 11 residues. In germline, CDR1 is MNHEY, CDR2 SVGAGI. The V end was cut by 5 bases, the J end by 13 bases, with 13 bases between. The CDR3 region is CASSRGFKEYF. CDR3 in DNA: TGTGCCAGCAGTAGGGGATTCAAAGAGTATTTT.

This chain connects TRBV20-1 to TRBJ2-7, with 8 positions matching TRBD2. Germline V gives CDR1 DFQATT, CDR2 SNEGSKA (reference sequence). The CDR3 covers 15 residues. The V and J ends lost 0 bases and 6 bases, in that order; junction bases with no gene match: 10. CDR3 nucleotide sequence: TGCAGTGCTAGAGAAGTCGAGTTAGCGGGAAGCGAGCAGTACTTC. Protein product: CSAREVELAGSEQYF.

This clonotype came up many times. V is TRBV5-1 and J is TRBJ2-2, with 9 positions matching TRBD2. V lost 4 bases to trimming and J lost 6 bases; unmatched junction nucleotides: 10. CDR1 and CDR2 (germline): SGHRS, YFSETQ. The CDR3 length is 16 residues. CDR3 loop: CASSPTLAGLSGELFF. In nucleotides, the CDR3 is TGCGCCAGCAGCCCAACCCTAGCGGGACTGTCCGGGGAGCTGTTTTTT.

In its sample, this clonotype was seen many times. The CDR3 loop reads CASSQGLAGASQFF. CDR3 in DNA: TGCGCCAGCAGCCAGGGACTAGCGGGAGCTTCACAGTTCTTC. J is TRBJ2-1 and V is TRBV4-3; 14 nucleotides line up with TRBD2. Trimming took 3 bases from V and 13 from J; bases not matched to a gene: 5. The germline CDR1 and CDR2 sequences are LGHNA and YSLEER. The CDR3 totals 14 residues.

The sample holds many counts of this clonotype. V usage is TRBV7-2 and J usage is TRBJ2-7, with TRBD2 identical over 8 bases. Trimming took 1 base from V and 3 from J; bases not matched to a gene: 8. The CDR3 has 16 residues. Germline V gene sequence: CDR1 SGHTA, CDR2 FQGNSA. The DNA of the CDR3 is TGTGCCAGCAGCTTAGTTTTGTCGGGAGGGGGCTACGAGCAGTACTTC. Protein product: CASSLVLSGGGYEQYF.

This chain joins TRBV20-1 and TRBJ2-7, with TRBD1 matching 11 bases. V trimming: 1 base; J trimming: 5 bases; junction bases outside the gene matches: 4. From germline, CDR1 is DFQATT and CDR2 SNEGSKA (reference sequence). This CDR3 is built from 14 residues. Here the CDR3 DNA reads TGCAGTGCTAGAGCGGGACAGGGGGTCCACGAGCAGTACTTC. Translation: CSARAGQGVHEQYF.

This clonotype was counted at least ten times. In DNA form, the CDR3 reads TGCAGTGCTAGACCGCCGGGACTCAGATTCTACGAGCAGTACTTC. The encoded protein is CSARPPGLRFYEQYF. V usage is TRBV20-1 and J usage is TRBJ2-7; D is perhaps TRBD2 (6 bases). Trimming shortened V by 2 bases and J by 3 bases, and 17 bases separated the two germline ends. The CDR3 is 15 residues long. The germline V gene has CDR1 DFQATT and CDR2 SNEGSKA (reference sequence).

This clonotype was detected ten times or more. DNA for the CDR3: TGTGCCAGCAGCCGAGGCGGGACAGCCTACAATGAGCAGTTCTTC. The encoded protein is CASSRGGTAYNEQFF. This chain uses TRBV27 with TRBJ2-1; TRBD1 is a possible D gene (7 bases). V lost 6 bases to trimming and J lost 2 bases, with 14 bases between them. CDR3 length: 15 amino acids. Germline CDR1 and CDR2: MNHEY and SMNVEV (reference sequence).

This clonotype occurred many times. The gene calls are TRBV5-1 and TRBJ2-7; D might be TRBD1 (6 bases). V was shortened by 3 bases and J by 3 bases, with 10 bases between the two germline ends. The CDR3 contains 13 residues. Looked up from germline, CDR1 is SGHRS and CDR2 is YFSETQ. The chain's CDR3 is CASSSTGIYEQYF. In DNA form, the CDR3 reads TGCGCCAGCAGCTCTACAGGGATCTACGAGCAGTACTTC.

In its sample, this clonotype was seen a few times. This chain uses TRBV7-2 with TRBJ1-2, with D hard to call. Germline CDR1 SGHTA, CDR2 FQGNSA. CDR3 length: 15 amino acids. The V and J ends lost 5 bases and 1 base respectively, with 14 bases between them. The DNA for the CDR3 is TGTGCCAGCAGCCTAACCCGAGGCTTTAACTATGGCTACACCTTC. Amino acid sequence: CASSLTRGFNYGYTF.

There are many counts of this clonotype. The chain uses TRBV2 and TRBJ2-7, with D possibly being TRBD1 or TRBD2 (6 bases each). Germline CDR1 and CDR2: SNHLY and FYNNEI. V was trimmed by 3 bases and J by 6 bases, leaving 15 bases between them. The CDR3 runs 14 residues. This CDR3 is CASSDGGRAGEQYF. DNA of the CDR3: TGTGCCAGCAGTGATGGGGGGCGCGCGGGCGAGCAGTACTTC.

This clonotype showed up many times. V usage is TRBV20-1 and J usage is TRBJ2-7; 11 bases line up with TRBD2. V lost 6 bases and J lost 6; bases outside the gene matches: 7. CDR1 and CDR2 from the germline V gene are DFQATT and SNEGSKA (reference sequence). The CDR3 is 13 residues long. The CDR3 sequence is CSALLAGEVEQYF. The CDR3 DNA sequence: TGCAGTGCCTTACTAGCGGGAGAGGTCGAGCAGTACTTC.

This clonotype was counted a few times. V and J are TRBV28 and TRBJ2-7, with D unresolved. This CDR3 contains 14 residues. Between the trimmed V and J ends, which lost 2 bases and 0 bases, there was a span of 8 bases. CDR1 is MDHEN and CDR2 is SYDVKM in the germline V gene. For the CDR3, the DNA is TGTGCCAGCAGTTTACCCACGAGCTCCTACGAGCAGTACTTC. Its protein product is CASSLPTSSYEQYF.

This clonotype occurred many times. The J gene is TRBJ2-3, the V gene TRBV18; weak D call: TRBD1 (5 bases). The CDR3 covers 15 residues. Germline V lookup: CDR1 KGHSH, CDR2 LQKENI. With 5 bases removed from V and 0 bases from J, the gap between germline ends came to 12 bases. The chain's CDR3 is CASSRAGASTDTQYF. CDR3 bases: TGTGCCAGCTCAAGGGCTGGGGCTAGCACAGATACGCAGTATTTT.

This clonotype occurred once. This may stem from a read error, because a much larger clone lies one nucleotide away. V gene TRBV30 combines with J gene TRBJ1-4; no clear D. CDR3 length equals 13 residues. CDR1 and CDR2 (germline): GTSNPN, SVGIG (reference sequence). The CDR3 protein is CAWSVLTPETLFF. In nucleotides, the CDR3 is TGTGCCTGGAGTGTACTAACGCCAGAAACACTGTTTTTT.

The sample holds many counts of this clonotype. The V gene is TRBV20-1, the J gene TRBJ2-1, with D uncertain. The ends were cut back, 0 bases at V and 0 bases at J, with 9 bases in the middle. Germline CDR1 and CDR2: DFQATT and SNEGSKA (reference sequence). This CDR3 has 15 amino acids. The CDR3 sequence is CSARDLKGSYNEQFF. CDR3 nucleotides: TGCAGTGCTAGAGATCTCAAGGGCTCCTACAATGAGCAGTTCTTC.

This clonotype was seen at least ten times. The chain employs TRBV5-5 and TRBJ1-1; D not certain. Trimming removed 0 bases at V and 0 bases at J, with 0 bases between. The CDR3 contains 12 residues. CDR1 is SGHKS and CDR2 is YYEKEE in the germline V gene (reference sequence). CDR3 in amino acids: CASSLVNTEAFF. Here the CDR3 DNA reads TGTGCCAGCAGCTTGGTGAACACTGAAGCTTTCTTT.

V is TRBV12-3 or TRBV12-4 and J is TRBJ2-1; D might be TRBD1 (6 bases). V was pared by 3 bases and J by 4 bases, with 10 bases between. CDR3 length equals 14 residues. CDR3 sequence (DNA): TGTGCCAGCAGTTTCAGGACAGTTTACAATGAGCAGTTCTTC. As protein: CASSFRTVYNEQFF.

In its sample, this clonotype was seen many times. V usage is TRBV20-1 and J usage is TRBJ1-5; D possibly corresponds to TRBD1 (5 bases). Germline V gene lookup returns CDR1 DFQATT and CDR2 SNEGSKA (reference sequence). The CDR3 runs 13 residues. Trimming removed 4 bases from V and 6 bases from J, with 13 bases in between. CDR3 amino acids: CSAIQGSGQPQHF. CDR3 bases: TGCAGTGCTATTCAGGGTTCGGGTCAGCCCCAGCATTTT.

This clonotype has ten or more counts. Here the CDR3 reads CATSDLAPGTGHEQFF. CDR3 nucleotide sequence: TGTGCCACCAGTGATTTGGCCCCCGGGACAGGCCATGAGCAGTTCTTC. The V call is TRBV24-1, the J call TRBJ2-1; 8 bases agree with TRBD1. The CDR3 is made up of 16 amino acids. With V trimmed by 0 bases and J by 8 bases, 8 bases remained unmatched. Germline values: CDR1 KGHDR, CDR2 SFDVKD.

V gene TRBV19 combines with J gene TRBJ2-1; TRBD2 agrees at 9 bases. The DNA end lines up better with TRBJ2-7; the J call may be wrong. CDR3 length: 14 residues. Germline V CDR1 and CDR2: LNHDA, SQIVND (reference sequence). CDR3 residues: CASSPSGTYNEQYF. The CDR3 DNA is TGTGCCAGTAGCCCTAGCGGGACTTACAATGAGCAGTACTTC.

This clonotype came up many times. The chain is built from TRBV30 and TRBJ2-6; no firm D call. Germline V gene lookup returns CDR1 GTSNPN and CDR2 SVGIG (reference sequence). The CDR3 is 16 residues long. With 2 bases removed from V and 1 base from J, the gap between germline ends came to 12 bases. CDR3 bases: TGTGCCTGGAGTAAAGGTGCGAAGTCTGGGGCCAACGTCCTGACTTTC. Translated: CAWSKGAKSGANVLTF.

This clonotype was seen ten or more times. The rearrangement links TRBV5-1 to TRBJ1-2; D is undetermined. Germline assignment: CDR1 SGHRS and CDR2 YFSETQ. The V and J ends lost 0 bases and 3 bases respectively, with 9 bases between them. The CDR3 is made up of 14 amino acids. Here the CDR3 DNA reads TGCGCCAGCAGCTTGGAAGCGGCATACTATGGCTACACCTTC. Residues: CASSLEAAYYGYTF.